This is a list of T cell receptor beta chains from one sample in a study of cytomegalovirus exposure and HLA in healthy donors. Clones were read by immunoSEQ multiplex PCR, and TCRdb kept only the in-frame ones, dropping some. The profile covers 150,000 to 200,000 clones, with about 81% appearing a single time and roughly 1.2% taken by the ten largest. Specimen: PBMCs. These receptors were collected from a woman under 40 in good health and CMV-seronegative. Each CDR3 is given with its conserved first and last residue. The order of the fields is clone size, CDR3 length, J gene, D gene, V gene, CDR3 protein, CDR3 DNA. The D gene is left open where the match is weak. Not all rows give a size; the values are once, few, many and, for expanded clones, a class.

clone size: .
CDR3 length: 13
J gene: TRBJ1-1
D gene: .
V gene: TRBV5-1
CDR3 protein: CASSGGSNTEAFF
CDR3 DNA: TGCGCCAGCAGCGGAGGGTCCAACACTGAAGCTTTCTTT

clone size: .
CDR3 length: 13
J gene: TRBJ2-3
D gene: TRBD1
V gene: TRBV6-6
CDR3 protein: CAAWGQNTDTQYF
CDR3 DNA: TGTGCCGCCTGGGGACAGAACACAGATACGCAGTATTTT

clone size: .
CDR3 length: 14
J gene: TRBJ2-2
D gene: TRBD1
V gene: TRBV30
CDR3 protein: CALRQGAITGELFF
CDR3 DNA: TGTGCCTTGAGACAGGGGGCCATCACCGGGGAGCTGTTTTTT

clone size: .
CDR3 length: 15
J gene: TRBJ2-3
D gene: .
V gene: TRBV9
CDR3 protein: CASSAHQGSTDTQYF
CDR3 DNA: TGTGCCAGCAGCGCGCACCAGGGAAGCACAGATACGCAGTATTTT

clone size: .
CDR3 length: 12
J gene: TRBJ2-1
D gene: .
V gene: TRBV18
CDR3 protein: CASSQASDEQFF
CDR3 DNA: TGTGCCAGCTCTCAAGCAAGTGATGAGCAGTTCTTC

clone size: .
CDR3 length: 14
J gene: TRBJ1-5
D gene: .
V gene: TRBV30
CDR3 protein: CAWSVGFGNQPQHF
CDR3 DNA: TGTGCCTGGAGTGTAGGCTTCGGGAATCAGCCCCAGCATTTT

clone size: .
CDR3 length: 12
J gene: TRBJ1-5
D gene: .
V gene: TRBV2
CDR3 protein: CASRGTGQPQHF
CDR3 DNA: TGTGCCAGCAGAGGAACAGGTCAGCCCCAGCATTTT

clone size: .
CDR3 length: 14
J gene: TRBJ2-1
D gene: TRBD1
V gene: TRBV7-3
CDR3 protein: CASSIGGTLGEQFF
CDR3 DNA: TGTGCCAGCAGTATAGGGGGCACCCTCGGTGAGCAGTTCTTC

clone size: .
CDR3 length: 14
J gene: TRBJ2-1
D gene: TRBD1
V gene: TRBV6-1
CDR3 protein: CASSRDRGSNEQFF
CDR3 DNA: TGTGCCAGTAGCCGAGACAGGGGTTCCAATGAGCAGTTCTTC

clone size: .
CDR3 length: 14
J gene: TRBJ1-2
D gene: .
V gene: TRBV7-8
CDR3 protein: CASSLEAANYGYTF
CDR3 DNA: TGTGCCAGCAGCTTAGAGGCGGCTAACTATGGCTACACCTTC

clone size: .
CDR3 length: 15
J gene: TRBJ1-1
D gene: TRBD1
V gene: TRBV11-2
CDR3 protein: CASSFLYGQGTEAFF
CDR3 DNA: TGTGCCAGCAGCTTCCTTTACGGACAGGGCACTGAAGCTTTCTTT

clone size: .
CDR3 length: 14
J gene: TRBJ2-1
D gene: .
V gene: TRBV9
CDR3 protein: CASSVGDWSHEQFF
CDR3 DNA: TGTGCCAGCAGCGTCGGGGACTGGTCCCATGAGCAGTTCTTC

clone size: once
CDR3 length: 15
J gene: TRBJ1-2
D gene: TRBD1
V gene: TRBV4-1
CDR3 protein: CASSQEGQGAYGYTF
CDR3 DNA: TGCGCCAGCAGCCAAGAGGGACAGGGGGCCTATGGCTACACCTTC

clone size: .
CDR3 length: 14
J gene: TRBJ1-2
D gene: TRBD1
V gene: TRBV7-2
CDR3 protein: CASSRGQGNYGYTF
CDR3 DNA: TGTGCCAGCAGCCGAGGACAGGGCAACTATGGCTACACCTTC

clone size: .
CDR3 length: 15
J gene: TRBJ2-7
D gene: TRBD1
V gene: TRBV6-1
CDR3 protein: CASSEGQGMAHEQYF
CDR3 DNA: TGTGCCAGCAGTGAAGGACAGGGAATGGCCCACGAGCAGTACTTC

clone size: .
CDR3 length: 13
J gene: TRBJ1-1
D gene: .
V gene: TRBV5-6
CDR3 protein: CASSVTGRTEAFF
CDR3 DNA: TGTGCCAGCAGCGTCACAGGGCGCACTGAAGCTTTCTTT

clone size: .
CDR3 length: 12
J gene: TRBJ2-3
D gene: .
V gene: TRBV7-6
CDR3 protein: CASSLGLDTQYF
CDR3 DNA: TGTGCCAGCAGCTTGGGACTTGATACGCAGTATTTT

clone size: .
CDR3 length: 18
J gene: TRBJ2-2
D gene: TRBD1
V gene: TRBV28
CDR3 protein: CASGSGTGGVGNTGELFF
CDR3 DNA: TGTGCCAGCGGGTCCGGGACAGGGGGCGTAGGGAACACCGGGGAGCTGTTTTTT

clone size: .
CDR3 length: 13
J gene: TRBJ1-2
D gene: .
V gene: TRBV28
CDR3 protein: CASSFWLLYGYTF
CDR3 DNA: TGTGCCAGCAGTTTTTGGCTCCTCTATGGCTACACCTTC

clone size: .
CDR3 length: 13
J gene: TRBJ1-2
D gene: TRBD1
V gene: TRBV30
CDR3 protein: CAWSAQGNYGYTF
CDR3 DNA: TGTGCCTGGAGCGCACAGGGGAACTATGGCTACACCTTC

clone size: .
CDR3 length: 18
J gene: TRBJ2-7
D gene: TRBD2
V gene: TRBV7-9
CDR3 protein: CASSSRTSGAALPYEQYF
CDR3 DNA: TGTGCCAGCAGCTCCAGGACTAGCGGGGCCGCCTTGCCCTACGAGCAGTACTTC

clone size: .
CDR3 length: 14
J gene: TRBJ2-4
D gene: TRBD1
V gene: TRBV18
CDR3 protein: CASSPDRGKNIQYF
CDR3 DNA: TGTGCCAGCTCACCGGACAGGGGGAAAAACATTCAGTACTTC

clone size: .
CDR3 length: 15
J gene: TRBJ1-5
D gene: .
V gene: TRBV6-1
CDR3 protein: CASNSDIYSNQPQHF
CDR3 DNA: TGTGCCAGCAATTCGGACATCTATAGCAATCAGCCCCAGCATTTT

clone size: .
CDR3 length: 17
J gene: TRBJ1-5
D gene: .
V gene: TRBV19
CDR3 protein: CASSIGRRSPSNQPQHF
CDR3 DNA: TGTGCCAGTAGTATAGGGCGGAGAAGTCCTAGCAATCAGCCCCAGCATTTT

clone size: .
CDR3 length: 13
J gene: TRBJ1-4
D gene: TRBD1
V gene: TRBV9
CDR3 protein: CASRGQGEEKLFF
CDR3 DNA: TGTGCCAGCAGGGGACAGGGGGAGGAAAAACTGTTTTTT

clone size: .
CDR3 length: 14
J gene: TRBJ1-1
D gene: .
V gene: TRBV6-1
CDR3 protein: CASSESQYNTEAFF
CDR3 DNA: TGTGCCAGCAGTGAATCCCAGTACAACACTGAAGCTTTCTTT

clone size: .
CDR3 length: 14
J gene: TRBJ1-5
D gene: .
V gene: TRBV5-4
CDR3 protein: CASSFYDSNQPQHF
CDR3 DNA: TGTGCCAGCAGCTTCTATGATAGCAATCAGCCCCAGCATTTT

clone size: .
CDR3 length: 14
J gene: TRBJ2-7
D gene: TRBD2
V gene: TRBV4-2
CDR3 protein: CASSQEAGGYEQYF
CDR3 DNA: TGTGCCAGCAGCCAAGAAGCGGGGGGTTACGAGCAGTACTTC

clone size: few
CDR3 length: 15
J gene: TRBJ2-7
D gene: TRBD2
V gene: TRBV19
CDR3 protein: CASSPREGRNYEQYF
CDR3 DNA: TGTGCCAGTAGCCCTCGGGAGGGCCGGAACTACGAGCAGTACTTC

clone size: .
CDR3 length: 14
J gene: TRBJ2-5
D gene: .
V gene: TRBV9
CDR3 protein: CASSGGDLQETQYF
CDR3 DNA: TGTGCCAGCAGCGGGGGGGACCTCCAAGAGACCCAGTACTTC

clone size: few
CDR3 length: 15
J gene: TRBJ1-5
D gene: TRBD1
V gene: TRBV28
CDR3 protein: CASSLTGARNQPQHF
CDR3 DNA: TGTGCCAGCAGTTTAACAGGGGCCCGCAATCAGCCCCAGCATTTT

clone size: .
CDR3 length: 13
J gene: TRBJ2-3
D gene: .
V gene: TRBV7-3
CDR3 protein: CASSPQGGNTQYF
CDR3 DNA: TGTGCCAGCAGCCCCCAGGGGGGAAATACGCAGTATTTT

clone size: .
CDR3 length: 11
J gene: TRBJ2-7
D gene: .
V gene: TRBV12-5
CDR3 protein: CASGFQGEQYF
CDR3 DNA: TGTGCTAGTGGTTTCCAGGGCGAGCAGTACTTC

clone size: .
CDR3 length: 15
J gene: TRBJ2-6
D gene: .
V gene: TRBV5-1
CDR3 protein: CASSSSGAGANVLTF
CDR3 DNA: TGCGCCAGCAGCTCATCAGGGGCTGGGGCCAACGTCCTGACTTTC

clone size: .
CDR3 length: 15
J gene: TRBJ1-3
D gene: .
V gene: TRBV6-1
CDR3 protein: CASSEELYSGNTIYF
CDR3 DNA: TGTGCCAGCAGTGAAGAACTTTACTCTGGAAACACCATATATTTT

clone size: .
CDR3 length: 15
J gene: TRBJ2-5
D gene: TRBD2
V gene: TRBV7-9
CDR3 protein: CASSGRLAGKETQYF
CDR3 DNA: TGTGCCAGCAGCGGGCGACTAGCGGGGAAAGAGACCCAGTACTTC

clone size: once
CDR3 length: 15
J gene: TRBJ1-2
D gene: TRBD1
V gene: TRBV18
CDR3 protein: CASSPLDRGNYGYTF
CDR3 DNA: TGTGCCAGCTCACCCTTGGACAGGGGGAACTATGGCTACACCTTC

clone size: .
CDR3 length: 16
J gene: TRBJ2-5
D gene: TRBD2
V gene: TRBV5-4
CDR3 protein: CASSFGLGRGQETQYF
CDR3 DNA: TGTGCCAGCAGCTTCGGACTAGGCCGGGGCCAAGAGACCCAGTACTTC